This paragraph reports one TCR beta chain. Antigen unknown. The sample comes from a study of cytomegalovirus exposure and HLA in healthy donors. With 60 Vbeta and 13 Jbeta primers, the PCR was carried out. Sequenced by immunoSEQ multiplex PCR; TCRdb stores in-frame clones only, minus some. Seen here are approximately 130,000 clones, approximately 8.9% observed once, and the top ten hold about 7.5%. Regarding donors, all were healthy bone marrow donors. Study conclusions and caveats: For most subjects, TCR beta sequences were reported to predict HLA-A and HLA-B alleles with accuracy. Common viral pathogens seemed, in a later analysis, to connect with several of the most significant clusters.

Trimming took 4 bases from V and 3 from J, leaving 17 bases between them. The CDR3 is 15 amino acids. The chain joins TRBV5-3 to TRBJ2-7, with a weak D call TRBD1 (6 bases). TRBV5-3 belongs to the ORF category, with a function that is uncertain. This receptor was identified in a woman in her thirties or forties in good health and CMV-seropositive. The sequenced material came from PBMCs. CDR3 region: CARSLLDRSRYEQYF. The CDR3 bases are TGTGCCAGAAGCCTTCTAGACAGGTCACGCTACGAGCAGTACTTC.